This T cell receptor beta chain was retrieved from a study of blood T cells in healthy people across ages. Remarks on this clonotype: What it binds is unknown.

Together with a sample-barcoded 5' primer, a J-beta primer mix was included in a second PCR lasting roughly 6 to 12 cycles. One entry per CDR3 protein results from TCRdb running MiXCR on the 5' RACE reads. Of hundreds of thousands of distinct CDR3 sequences listed, over 45% are singletons. Points from the study as a whole: Both naive CD4+ cell counts and diversity were greater in long-lived donors than in aged donors. Per million T cells, TCR beta diversity dropped roughly linearly as age increased.

CDR3 size: 14 residues. The germline V gene has CDR1 MNHEY and CDR2 SMNVEV (reference sequence). V lost 4 bases, J lost 7 bases, and 13 bases lay in between. Source material: blood. The source of this sequence is a man aged 25 to 45 in good health. V gene TRBV27 combines with J gene TRBJ1-4; D remains ambiguous. CDR3 region: CASSSTVGGEKLFF. The DNA for the CDR3 is TGTGCCAGCAGTTCCACGGTCGGTGGTGAAAAACTGTTTTTT.